This T cell receptor beta chain comes out of a study of technical replicates of blood from several donors. Some clones are missing from TCRdb's copy, which holds only in-frame ones; the method was immunoSEQ multiplex PCR. The table shows some 87,000 clones, with 90% to 95% occurring only once. V was clipped by 5 bases and J by 7 bases; unmatched bases: 7. The CDR3 runs to 15 residues. Germline V gives CDR1 LNHDA, CDR2 SQIVND (reference sequence). This chain connects TRBV19 to TRBJ2-5, with 13 nucleotides matching TRBD2. The source material was T cells isolated from PBMCs. The sequence came from a human donor in good health. The CDR3 here is CASSLLAGGEGTQYF. The CDR3 region has the DNA TGTGCCAGTAGTTTACTAGCGGGAGGGGAGGGGACCCAGTACTTC.